This TCR beta chain came from a study of technical replicates of blood from a few donors. Some clones are missing from TCRdb's copy, which holds only in-frame ones; the method was immunoSEQ multiplex PCR. The sample lists about 80,000 clones, almost 99% occurring once. Per the germline V gene, CDR1 is SQVTM and CDR2 is ANQGSEA. Losses at the gene ends were 7 bases for V and 4 bases for J; bases not matched to a gene: 7. This CDR3 region has 14 residues. The rearrangement links TRBV29-1 to TRBJ2-3; TRBD2 aligns across 11 bases. The sequence was obtained from a human donor in good health. The sample consisted of T cells isolated from PBMCs. This chain's CDR3 is CSAIIAGGPDTQYF. CDR3 nucleotides: TGCAGCGCTATTATAGCGGGAGGGCCAGATACGCAGTATTTT.